Below are 7 T cell receptor beta chains sequenced from a single sample in a study of T cell responses to AZD1222 COVID-19 vaccine. TCRdb's table, derived via immunoSEQ multiplex PCR, lists solely in-frame clones and lacks some. The sample has 84,000 or so clones, roughly 85% seen once; the top ten hold more than 1.3%. Sequenced here: peripheral blood, sampled on day 0 of AZD1222 vaccination. These receptors all come from an adult in good health.

CDR3 sequence (DNA): TGTGCCATCAGTGAGGGGTTAGCGGGAGGGGCCTACGAGCAGTACTTC. Its protein product is CAISEGLAGGAYEQYF. The chain links TRBV10-3 to TRBJ2-7; 11 bases are a match to TRBD2. Trimming at V came to 2 bases and at J to 2 bases, leaving 5 bases not matched to a gene. CDR1 ENHRY and CDR2 SYGVKD come from the germline V gene. The CDR3 contains 16 residues.

V and J are TRBV7-9 and TRBJ1-5, with D possibly being TRBD1 (6 bases). Germline V lookup: CDR1 SEHNR, CDR2 FQNEAQ (reference sequence). V was cut by 1 base and J by 0 bases, with 7 bases left in between. The CDR3 is 15 residues long. The DNA of the CDR3 is TGTGCCAGCAGCTTAGAGGGGGGTAGCAATCAGCCCCAGCATTTT. This translates into CASSLEGGSNQPQHF. The full variable domain, rest sourced from reference TRBV7-9 and TRBJ1-5, is DTGVSQNPRHKITKRGQNVTFRCDPISEHNRLYWYRQTLGQGPEFLTYFQNEAQLEKSRLLSDRFSAERPKGSFSTLEIQRTEQGDSAMYLCASSLEGGSNQPQHFGDGTRLSIL.

The chain joins TRBV2 to TRBJ2-7; no firm D call. Germline lookup yields CDR1 SNHLY and CDR2 FYNNEI. V was shortened by 3 bases and J by 3 bases, with 6 bases between the two germline ends. This CDR3 has 12 amino acids. CDR3 coding DNA: TGTGCCAGCAGTGATGATGGCTACGAGCAGTACTTC. Protein sequence: CASSDDGYEQYF.

The gene calls are TRBV7-9 and TRBJ1-2; D call uncertain. The CDR3 covers 11 residues. Germline assignment: CDR1 SEHNR and CDR2 FQNEAQ (reference sequence). The V end was cut by 9 bases, the J end by 6 bases, with 11 bases between. This CDR3 reads CASSDTDGYTF. The CDR3 coding sequence is TGTGCCAGTAGCGACACAGATGGCTACACCTTC.

The chain joins TRBV6-5 to TRBJ2-7, with 9 positions matching TRBD1. The CDR3 is 15 amino acids. CDR1 is MNHEY, CDR2 SVGAGI, per germline. V shed 6 bases, J shed 2 bases, and the junction held 8 bases outside the gene matches. The CDR3 loop is CASSYRGRPTYEQYF. As DNA, the CDR3 is TGTGCCAGCAGCTACAGGGGGCGCCCAACCTACGAGCAGTACTTC.

The chain carries TRBV7-3 and TRBJ2-3; D call uncertain. This CDR3 contains 13 residues. Trimming took 2 bases from V and 0 from J, leaving 3 bases between them. The germline gives CDR1 SGHTA, CDR2 FQGTGA. CDR3 DNA: TGTGCCAGCAGCTTATGGAGCACAGATACGCAGTATTTT. Translated: CASSLWSTDTQYF.

The chain links TRBV7-9 to TRBJ2-2; unclear D gene. The germline gives CDR1 SEHNR, CDR2 FQNEAQ (reference sequence). CDR3 size: 12 residues. The ends were cut back, 7 bases at V and 7 bases at J, with 10 bases in the middle. The CDR3, as DNA: TGTGCCAGCATCAGTGGCAACGGGGAGCTGTTTTTT. It encodes CASISGNGELFF.